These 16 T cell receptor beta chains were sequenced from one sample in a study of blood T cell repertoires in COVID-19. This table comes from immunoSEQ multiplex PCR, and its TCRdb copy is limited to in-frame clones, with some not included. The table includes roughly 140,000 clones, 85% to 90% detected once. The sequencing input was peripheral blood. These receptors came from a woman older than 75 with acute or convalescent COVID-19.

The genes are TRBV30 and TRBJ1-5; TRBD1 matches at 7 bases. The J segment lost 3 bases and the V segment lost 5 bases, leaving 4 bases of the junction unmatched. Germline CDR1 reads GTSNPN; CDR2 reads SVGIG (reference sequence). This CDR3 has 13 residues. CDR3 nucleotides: TGTGCCTGGGGGACAGAACCCAATCAGCCCCAGCATTTT. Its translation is CAWGTEPNQPQHF.

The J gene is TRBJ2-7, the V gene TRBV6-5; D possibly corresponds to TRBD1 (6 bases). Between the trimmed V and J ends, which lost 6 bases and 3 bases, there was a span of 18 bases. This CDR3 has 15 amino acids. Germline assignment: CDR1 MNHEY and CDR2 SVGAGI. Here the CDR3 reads CASSQSPRGGYEQYF. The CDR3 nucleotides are TGTGCCAGCAGCCAAAGCCCCAGGGGCGGCTACGAGCAGTACTTC.

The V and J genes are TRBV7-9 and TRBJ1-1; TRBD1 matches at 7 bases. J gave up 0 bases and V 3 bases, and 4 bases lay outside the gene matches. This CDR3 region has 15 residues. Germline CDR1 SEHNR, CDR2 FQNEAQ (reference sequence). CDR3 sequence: CASSFATGMNTEAFF. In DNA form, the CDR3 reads TGTGCCAGCAGCTTCGCGACAGGGATGAACACTGAAGCTTTCTTT. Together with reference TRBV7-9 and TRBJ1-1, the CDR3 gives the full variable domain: DTGVSQNPRHKITKRGQNVTFRCDPISEHNRLYWYRQTLGQGPEFLTYFQNEAQLEKSRLLSDRFSAERPKGSFSTLEIQRTEQGDSAMYLCASSFATGMNTEAFFGQGTRLTVV.

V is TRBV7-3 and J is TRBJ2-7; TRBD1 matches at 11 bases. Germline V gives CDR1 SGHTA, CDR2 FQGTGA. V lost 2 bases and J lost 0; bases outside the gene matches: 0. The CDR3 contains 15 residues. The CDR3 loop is CASSLGTGGSYEQYF. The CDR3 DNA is TGTGCCAGCAGCTTAGGGACAGGGGGCTCCTACGAGCAGTACTTC. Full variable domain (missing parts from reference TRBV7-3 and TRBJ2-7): GAGVSQTPSNKVTEKGKYVELRCDPISGHTALYWYRQSLGQGPEFLIYFQGTGAADDSGLPNDRFFAVRPEGSVSTLKIQRTERGDSAVYLCASSLGTGGSYEQYFGPGTRLTVT.

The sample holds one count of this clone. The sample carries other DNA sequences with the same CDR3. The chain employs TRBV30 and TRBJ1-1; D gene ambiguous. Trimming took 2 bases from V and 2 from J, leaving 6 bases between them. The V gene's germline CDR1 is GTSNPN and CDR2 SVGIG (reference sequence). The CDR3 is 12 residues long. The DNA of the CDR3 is TGTGCCTGGAGTACTACCAACACTGAAGCTTTCTTT. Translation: CAWSTTNTEAFF. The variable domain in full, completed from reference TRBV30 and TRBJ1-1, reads SQTIHQWPATLVQPVGSPLSLECTVEGTSNPNLYWYRQAAGRGLQLLFYSVGIGQISSEVPQNLSASRPQDRQFILSSKKLLLSDSGFYLCAWSTTNTEAFFGQGTRLTVV.

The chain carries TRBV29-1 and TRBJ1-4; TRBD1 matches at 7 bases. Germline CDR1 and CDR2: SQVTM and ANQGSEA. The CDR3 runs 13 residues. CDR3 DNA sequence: TGCGGGGGACAGATCCTTAATAATGAAAAACTGTTTTTT. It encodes CGGQILNNEKLFF.

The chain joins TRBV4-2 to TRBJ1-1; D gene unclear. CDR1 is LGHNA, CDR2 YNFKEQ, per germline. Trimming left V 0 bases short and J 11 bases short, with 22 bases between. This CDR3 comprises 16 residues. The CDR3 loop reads CASSQDFGGLNGEAFF. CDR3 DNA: TGTGCCAGCAGCCAAGATTTCGGCGGGCTAAACGGTGAGGCTTTCTTT.

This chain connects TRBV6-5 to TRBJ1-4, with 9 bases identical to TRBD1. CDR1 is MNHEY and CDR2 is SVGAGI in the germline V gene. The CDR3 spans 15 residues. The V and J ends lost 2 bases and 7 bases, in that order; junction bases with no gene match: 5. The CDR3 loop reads CASSYSGTGFEKLFF. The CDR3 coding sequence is TGTGCCAGCAGTTACAGCGGGACAGGGTTTGAAAAACTGTTTTTT.

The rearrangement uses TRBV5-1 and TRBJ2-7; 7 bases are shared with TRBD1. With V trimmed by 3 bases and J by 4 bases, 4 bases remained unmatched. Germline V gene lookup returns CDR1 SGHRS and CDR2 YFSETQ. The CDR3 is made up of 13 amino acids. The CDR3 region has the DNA TGCGCCAGCAGCTGGGACAGAAAATACGAGCAGTACTTC. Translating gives CASSWDRKYEQYF.

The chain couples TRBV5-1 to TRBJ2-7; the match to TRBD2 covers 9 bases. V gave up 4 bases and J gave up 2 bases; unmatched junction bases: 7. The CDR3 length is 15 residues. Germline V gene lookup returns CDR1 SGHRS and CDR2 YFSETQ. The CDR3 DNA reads TGCGCCAGCAGCGCCTTAGCGGGGGCTACCTACGAGCAGTACTTC. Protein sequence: CASSALAGATYEQYF.

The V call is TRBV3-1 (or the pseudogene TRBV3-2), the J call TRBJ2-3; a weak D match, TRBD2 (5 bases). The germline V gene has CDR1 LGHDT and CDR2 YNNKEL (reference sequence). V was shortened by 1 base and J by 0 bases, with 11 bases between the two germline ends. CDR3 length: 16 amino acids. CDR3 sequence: CASSQGLAGSTDTQYF. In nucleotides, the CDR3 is TGTGCCAGCAGCCAAGGTCTAGCTGGAAGCACAGATACGCAGTATTTT.

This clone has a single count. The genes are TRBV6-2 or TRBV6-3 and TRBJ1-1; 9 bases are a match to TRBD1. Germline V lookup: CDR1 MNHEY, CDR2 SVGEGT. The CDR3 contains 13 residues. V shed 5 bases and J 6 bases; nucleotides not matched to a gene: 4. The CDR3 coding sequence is TGTGCCAGCAGTCGGACAGGGGTGGCTGAAGCTTTCTTT. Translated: CASSRTGVAEAFF.

The CDR3 here is CASRQWDTPNTEAFF. The CDR3, as DNA: TGTGCCAGCAGACAATGGGACACGCCGAACACTGAAGCTTTCTTT. This rearrangement joins TRBV28 to TRBJ1-1; D might be TRBD1 (6 bases). This CDR3 is built from 15 residues. V lost 6 bases and J lost 1, with 15 bases in between. Per the germline V gene, CDR1 is MDHEN and CDR2 is SYDVKM. Full variable domain (outside the CDR3, taken from reference TRBV28 and TRBJ1-1): DVKVTQSSRYLVKRTGEKVFLECVQDMDHENMFWYRQDPGLGLRLIYFSYDVKMKEKGDIPEGYSVSREKKERFSLILESASTNQTSMYLCASRQWDTPNTEAFFGQGTRLTVV.

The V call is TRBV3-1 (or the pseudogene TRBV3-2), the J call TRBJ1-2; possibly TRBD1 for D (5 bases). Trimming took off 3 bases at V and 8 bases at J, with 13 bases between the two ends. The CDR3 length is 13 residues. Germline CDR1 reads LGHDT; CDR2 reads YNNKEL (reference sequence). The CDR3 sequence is CASSQGPGLGYTF. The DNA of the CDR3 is TGTGCCAGCAGCCAGGGACCGGGACTGGGCTACACCTTC.

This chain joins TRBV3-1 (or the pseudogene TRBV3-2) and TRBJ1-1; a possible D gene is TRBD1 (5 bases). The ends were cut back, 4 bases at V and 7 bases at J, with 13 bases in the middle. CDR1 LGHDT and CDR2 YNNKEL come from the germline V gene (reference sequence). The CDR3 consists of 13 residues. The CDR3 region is CASSRRGTYEAFF. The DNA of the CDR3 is TGTGCCAGCAGCCGACGCGGGACTTATGAAGCTTTCTTT.

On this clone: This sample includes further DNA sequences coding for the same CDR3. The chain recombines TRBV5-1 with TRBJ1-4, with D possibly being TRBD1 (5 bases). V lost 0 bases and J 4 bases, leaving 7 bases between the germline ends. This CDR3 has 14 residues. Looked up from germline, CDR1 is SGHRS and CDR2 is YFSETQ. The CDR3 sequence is CASSLGQGNEKLFF. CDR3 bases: TGCGCCAGCAGCTTGGGTCAGGGTAATGAAAAACTGTTTTTT.